The 2 T cell receptor beta chains below come from one sample, sequenced in a study of T cells after yellow fever vaccination (dated by TCRdb to about 2019). According to the study, the label for this sample's treatment or condition signals: live attenuated yellow fever vaccine strain. The library was built by means of 5' RACE. Sequencing took place on an Illumina HiSeq 2500. TCRdb itself trimmed the public reads at Q25 with fastp, ran MiXCR and retained productive beta chains. All rows with the same CDR3 protein become a single entry with the most common DNA and genes. This sample is represented by some 110,000 distinct CDR3 sequences; 6.5% to 9% of them were singletons. About 25% of the sample goes to the ten largest clones. The sequencing here drew on CD8+ T cells sorted from PBMCs, taken 45 days after the yellow fever booster vaccination. The receptor set was obtained from a man between 25 and 39 years old who received the YFV17D yellow fever vaccine.

The table lists this clonotype with many counts. The rearrangement links TRBV29-1 to TRBJ2-3; the match to TRBD1 covers 8 bases. CDR1 and CDR2 (germline): SQVTM, ANQGSEA. This CDR3 region has 14 residues. As DNA, the CDR3 is TGCAGTATCCAGGGGGCACTTAGCACAGATACGCAGTATTTT. The encoded protein is CSIQGALSTDTQYF.

This clonotype was observed many times. This chain uses TRBV9 with TRBJ2-1, with D unclear. This CDR3 is 13 amino acids long. Looked up from germline, CDR1 is SGDLS and CDR2 is YYNGEE. Trimming took off 7 bases at V and 9 bases at J, with 17 bases between the two ends. CDR3 sequence: CASESRVSGEQFF. In DNA form, the CDR3 reads TGTGCCAGCGAAAGTCGAGTGTCGGGTGAGCAGTTCTTC.